This T cell receptor (beta chain) is from a study of identical twins. Study findings and constraints: In cord blood, abundant beta clonotypes had fewer insertions; memory showed no trend. The study reached conclusions through statistical analysis that was cross-sectional, not following the same donors.

MiXCR was run by TCRdb on the 5' RACE reads, yielding one entry per CDR3 protein. The sample has roughly 240,000 distinct CDR3 sequences, approximately 7.3% seen once. V was shortened by 2 bases and J by 3 bases, with 15 bases between the two germline ends. The CDR3 loop spans 16 amino acids. CDR1 is MNHEY, CDR2 SVGEGT, per germline. Healthy Caucasians provided all donations. This clonotype has only a few counts. What it recognizes is unknown. The sample was also linked to a second study, of yellow fever vaccine responses in identical twins.

The clonotype was recovered from a woman under 30 in good health. The specimen was CD8+ T cells sorted from blood. V gene TRBV6-2 or TRBV6-3 combines with J gene TRBJ2-3, with D possibly matching TRBD1 (6 bases). This CDR3 is CASSYRGSTRTDTQYF. The CDR3 DNA is TGTGCCAGCAGTTACAGGGGGTCAACAAGAACAGATACGCAGTATTTT.